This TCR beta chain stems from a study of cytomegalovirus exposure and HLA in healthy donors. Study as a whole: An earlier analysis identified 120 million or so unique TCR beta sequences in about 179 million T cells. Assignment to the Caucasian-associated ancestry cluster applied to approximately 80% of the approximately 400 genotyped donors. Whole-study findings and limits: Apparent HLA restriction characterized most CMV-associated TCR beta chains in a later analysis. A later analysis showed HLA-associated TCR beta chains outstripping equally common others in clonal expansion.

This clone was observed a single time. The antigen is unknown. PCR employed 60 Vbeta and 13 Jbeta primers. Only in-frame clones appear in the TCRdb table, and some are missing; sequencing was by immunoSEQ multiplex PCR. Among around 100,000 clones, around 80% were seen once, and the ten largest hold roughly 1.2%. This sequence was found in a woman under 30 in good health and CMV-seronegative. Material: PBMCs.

CDR3 sequence: CASSLWAETGVEDGYTF. The CDR3 DNA reads as TGTGCCAGCAGCTTGTGGGCTGAGACAGGGGTGGAAGATGGCTACACCTTC. This chain connects TRBV5-6 to TRBJ1-2, with 8 bases lining up with TRBD1. The CDR3 loop spans 17 amino acids. Unmatched junction bases numbered 14, after V lost 1 base and J lost 6 bases. The V gene's germline CDR1 is SGHDT and CDR2 YYEEEE.